These 20 T cell receptor beta chains came from one sample sequenced in a study of T cells in Graves' hyperthyroidism and ophthalmopathy. RNA transcripts yielded amplified TCR beta CDR3 regions. Initially, a first-round RT-PCR of the TCR CDR3 employed the HTBI primer set. TCRdb analysed the multiplex PCR reads with MiXCR anew, one entry per CDR3 protein. The sample lists around 570,000 distinct CDR3 sequences, 20% occurring once. Material for sequencing was blood. Every receptor here comes from a middle-aged man with Graves' ophthalmopathy.

The V gene is TRBV20-1, the J gene TRBJ2-1; a possible D gene is TRBD2 (6 bases). Germline V lookup: CDR1 DFQATT, CDR2 SNEGSKA (reference sequence). The CDR3 spans 15 residues. Trimming took off 2 bases at V and 0 bases at J, with 11 bases between the two ends. The CDR3 protein is CSARLRGSSYNEQFF. The CDR3 DNA reads as TGCAGTGCTAGACTCCGGGGGAGCTCCTACAATGAGCAGTTCTTC.

This clonotype was recorded many times. The gene calls are TRBV28 and TRBJ2-7, with D unclear. V was trimmed by 3 bases and J by 7 bases, leaving 13 bases between them. Germline CDR1 MDHEN, CDR2 SYDVKM. The CDR3 has 13 amino acids. CDR3 sequence (DNA): TGTGCCAGCAGTTTCTTGGGTGGAGAGGAGCAGTACTTC. Its protein product is CASSFLGGEEQYF.

This clonotype appeared a few times. The chain links TRBV28 to TRBJ2-2; D is perhaps TRBD1 (5 bases). This CDR3 region has 14 residues. Trimming took 6 bases from V and 5 from J, leaving 13 bases between them. The germline CDR1 and CDR2 sequences are MDHEN and SYDVKM. The CDR3 DNA sequence: TGTGCCAGCAGATGGCAGGGCGTGACCGGGGAGCTGTTTTTT. It encodes CASRWQGVTGELFF.

The V gene is TRBV12-3 or TRBV12-4, the J gene TRBJ2-5; D may be TRBD2 (5 bases). The CDR3 is 14 residues long. The V end was cut by 1 base, the J end by 3 bases, with 9 bases between. Written as DNA, the CDR3 is TGTGCCAGCAGTTTAGTAGGAGGCAAAGAGACCCAGTACTTC. It codes for CASSLVGGKETQYF.

This clonotype has ten or more counts. The rearrangement links TRBV20-1 to TRBJ1-6; 9 bases line up with TRBD1. The CDR3 spans 12 residues. With 6 bases clipped from V and 7 bases from J, the junction kept 1 base outside the gene matches. Germline V lookup: CDR1 DFQATT, CDR2 SNEGSKA (reference sequence). Here the CDR3 DNA reads TGCAGTGCGGGACAGGGAAATTCACCCCTCCACTTT. Protein product: CSAGQGNSPLHF.

This chain uses TRBV19 with TRBJ1-5; no clear D gene. Germline V gene data show CDR1 as LNHDA and CDR2 as SQIVND (reference sequence). The CDR3 has 17 residues. The germline V and J ends were trimmed by 3 bases and 2 bases, with 17 bases remaining between them. CDR3 region: CASSINALRSGNQPQHF. CDR3 nucleotides: TGTGCCAGTAGTATCAACGCTCTCAGGTCGGGCAATCAGCCCCAGCATTTT.

This clonotype appeared a few times. The gene calls are TRBV6-2 or TRBV6-3 and TRBJ1-2, with D maybe TRBD1 (6 bases). CDR3 length: 15 residues. The germline V and J ends were trimmed by 6 bases and 0 bases, with 14 bases remaining between them. The germline V gene has CDR1 MNHEY and CDR2 SVGEGT. The CDR3 DNA reads as TGTGCCAGCAGCCCCCGGGACACCGCTAACTATGGCTACACCTTC. The encoded protein is CASSPRDTANYGYTF.

The sample holds many counts of this clonotype. This rearrangement joins TRBV30 to TRBJ1-2; no clear D gene. Trimming removed 8 bases at V and 0 bases at J, with 10 bases between. Per the germline V gene, CDR1 is GTSNPN and CDR2 is SVGIG (reference sequence). This CDR3 has 12 amino acids. CDR3 amino acids: CAGPSANYGYTF. The CDR3 DNA sequence: TGTGCCGGTCCGTCGGCTAACTATGGCTACACCTTC.

Many counts were recorded for this clonotype. This chain uses TRBV7-8 with TRBJ1-1, with D possibly TRBD1 on 6 matching bases. The CDR3 runs to 12 residues. Per germline, CDR1 SGHVS and CDR2 FQNEAQ. V shed 5 bases and J shed 5 bases, with 9 bases lying between them. The CDR3 sequence: CASSPRGTEAFF. Here the CDR3 DNA reads TGTGCCAGCAGCCCTAGGGGGACTGAAGCTTTCTTT.

This clonotype was seen more than once but under ten times. The chain has TRBV19 and TRBJ1-5; 7 nucleotides match TRBD1. V lost 6 bases, J lost 4 bases, and 15 bases stayed unmatched. The CDR3 runs to 17 residues. Germline loops: CDR1 LNHDA, CDR2 SQIVND (reference sequence). In DNA form, the CDR3 reads TGTGCCAGTAGAGGGGGAACAGGGGATTTAGGAAATCAGCCCCAGCATTTT. Translation: CASRGGTGDLGNQPQHF.

This clonotype was counted between two and nine times. The CDR3 bases are TGTGCCAGCAGAGGGGCTTCAGCTGGGGCCAACGTCCTGACTTTC. This codes for CASRGASAGANVLTF. This sequence joins TRBV6-2 or TRBV6-3 and TRBJ2-6; maybe TRBD1 (5 bases). Germline V gene sequence: CDR1 MNHEY, CDR2 SVGEGT. Trimming removed 6 bases from V and 2 bases from J, with 11 bases in between. The CDR3 totals 15 residues.

The rearrangement links TRBV7-8 to TRBJ2-7; TRBD2 agrees at 8 bases. J was trimmed by 6 bases and V by 5 bases; bases with no gene match: 12. There are 15 residues in the CDR3. The V gene's germline CDR1 is SGHVS and CDR2 FQNEAQ. The CDR3 spells CASSPLAGFALEQYF. The DNA for the CDR3 is TGTGCCAGCAGCCCCTTAGCGGGATTCGCTCTCGAGCAGTACTTC. The full variable domain, with the rest looked up from reference TRBV7-8 and TRBJ2-7, is GAGVSQSPRYKVAKRGQDVALRCDPISGHVSLFWYQQALGQGPEFLTYFQNEAQLDKSGLPSDRFFAERPEGSVSTLKIQRTQQEDSAVYLCASSPLAGFALEQYFGPGTRLTVT.

The chain links TRBV11-2 to TRBJ2-7; TRBD2 aligns across 11 bases. This CDR3 has 17 amino acids. The V segment lost 4 bases and the J segment 2 bases; nucleotides outside the gene matches: 10. Per the germline V gene, CDR1 is SGHAT and CDR2 is FQNNGV. The CDR3 coding sequence is TGTGCCAGCAGCTCCCCTACGGTACTAGCGGGGGCCTACGAGCAGTACTTC. Encoded protein: CASSSPTVLAGAYEQYF. The full variable domain, in which reference TRBV11-2 and TRBJ2-7 provide the parts outside the CDR3, is EAGVAQSPRYKIIEKRQSVAFWCNPISGHATLYWYQQILGQGPKLLIQFQNNGVVDDSQLPKDRFSAERLKGVDSTLKIQPAKLEDSAVYLCASSSPTVLAGAYEQYFGPGTRLTVT.

This clonotype was seen a single time. The rearrangement links TRBV11-1 to TRBJ2-5; tentatively, D is TRBD2 (7 bases). Trimming shortened V by 8 bases and J by 3 bases, and 19 bases separated the two germline ends. Germline values: CDR1 SGHAT, CDR2 FQDESV (reference sequence). This CDR3 is built from 15 residues. The CDR3 coding sequence is TGTGCCAGCGGGGCGGGGGCCACAAGCAAAGAGACCCAGTACTTC. Amino acids: CASGAGATSKETQYF.

Ten or more counts support this clonotype. The chain joins TRBV5-1 to TRBJ2-3; D is perhaps TRBD2 (5 bases). The CDR3 runs 15 residues. V lost 4 bases and J lost 1, with 13 bases in between. Germline V gene sequence: CDR1 SGHRS, CDR2 YFSETQ. CDR3 DNA: TGCGCCAGCAGCCCCCAGGACGGGGGCACAGATACGCAGTATTTT. Translation: CASSPQDGGTDTQYF.

The table lists this clonotype with many counts. The chain uses TRBV28 and TRBJ2-7; TRBD1 aligns across 10 bases. The CDR3 runs to 14 residues. V gave up 4 bases and J gave up 6 bases; unmatched junction bases: 6. Germline V lookup: CDR1 MDHEN, CDR2 SYDVKM. CDR3 sequence reads: CASSSPGQGIEQYF. The CDR3 DNA is TGTGCCAGCAGTTCTCCGGGACAGGGGATCGAGCAGTACTTC.

The chain joins TRBV4-3 to TRBJ2-5; 7 bases match TRBD2. Germline V gene lookup returns CDR1 LGHNA and CDR2 YSLEER. J was trimmed by 2 bases and V by 4 bases; bases with no gene match: 7. This CDR3 comprises 15 residues. The DNA for the CDR3 is TGCGCCAGCAGCCCCATGGGGGAGGGGCAAGAGACCCAGTACTTC. It codes for CASSPMGEGQETQYF.

This clonotype was counted ten times or more. The chain employs TRBV28 and TRBJ2-3; 8 positions match TRBD2. With 4 bases clipped from V and 2 bases from J, the junction kept 8 bases outside the gene matches. There are 16 residues in the CDR3. Per germline, CDR1 MDHEN and CDR2 SYDVKM. The CDR3 loop is CASSSQTSALTDTQYF. The CDR3 DNA is TGTGCCAGCAGTTCACAGACTAGCGCCCTCACAGATACGCAGTATTTT.

The chain has TRBV4-1 and TRBJ1-6; TRBD1 aligns across 9 bases. Per the germline V gene, CDR1 is MGHRA and CDR2 is YSYEKL. The CDR3 runs to 16 residues. V shed 1 base and J 7 bases; nucleotides not matched to a gene: 5. In DNA, the CDR3 is TGCGCCAGCAGCCAAGTCGAAGGACAGGGGAATTCACCCCTCCACTTT. Protein product: CASSQVEGQGNSPLHF.

The table lists this clonotype with many counts. This chain connects TRBV20-1 to TRBJ2-3, with 12 positions matching TRBD2. Germline loops: CDR1 DFQATT, CDR2 SNEGSKA (reference sequence). The trim removed 1 base at V and 1 base at J, leaving 0 bases unmatched. The CDR3 length is 15 residues. CDR3 sequence reads: CSARGTSGGTDTQYF. The CDR3 DNA is TGCAGTGCTAGAGGGACTAGCGGGGGCACAGATACGCAGTATTTT.